This T cell receptor beta chain was captured in a study of blood T cell repertoires in COVID-19. As for the study in general: Samples came from the United States, Italy and Spain, spanning acute and convalescent COVID-19. T cells, B-cell-depleted T cells, or PBMCs provided the cDNA or gDNA that served as material.

Clones were read by immunoSEQ multiplex PCR, and TCRdb kept only the in-frame ones, dropping some. Among some 65,000 clones listed, approximately 85% were seen once. V shed 6 bases and J shed 5 bases, with 14 bases lying between them. Germline V gene data show CDR1 as SQVTM and CDR2 as ANQGSEA. This CDR3 region has 13 residues. The sequence came from a man older than 75 with acute or convalescent COVID-19. Sequenced: peripheral blood. J is TRBJ1-5 and V is TRBV29-1; the D gene is possibly TRBD1 (5 bases). In DNA form, the CDR3 reads TGCAGCGTGGGGGGATATGCCGATCAGCCCCAGCATTTT. Its protein product is CSVGGYADQPQHF. Full variable domain (missing parts from reference TRBV29-1 and TRBJ1-5): SAVISQKPSRDICQRGTSLTIQCQVDSQVTMMFWYRQQPGQSLTLIATANQGSEATYESGFVIDKFPISRPNLTFSTLTVSNMSPEDSSIYLCSVGGYADQPQHFGDGTRLSIL.